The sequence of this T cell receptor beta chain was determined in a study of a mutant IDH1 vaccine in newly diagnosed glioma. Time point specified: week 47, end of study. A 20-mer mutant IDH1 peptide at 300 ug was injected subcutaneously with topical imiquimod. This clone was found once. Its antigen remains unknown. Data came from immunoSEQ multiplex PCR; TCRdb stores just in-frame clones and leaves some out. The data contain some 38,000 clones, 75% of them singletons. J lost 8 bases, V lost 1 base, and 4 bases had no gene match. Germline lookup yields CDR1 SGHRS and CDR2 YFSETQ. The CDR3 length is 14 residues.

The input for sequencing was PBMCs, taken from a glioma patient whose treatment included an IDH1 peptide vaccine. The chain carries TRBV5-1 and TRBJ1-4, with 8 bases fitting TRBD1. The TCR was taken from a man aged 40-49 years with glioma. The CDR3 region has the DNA TGCGCCAGCAGCTTGACAGGGGGAGGAGAAAAACTGTTTTTT. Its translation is CASSLTGGGEKLFF.